This T cell receptor (beta chain) derives from a study of blood T cells in healthy people across ages. A J-beta primer mix and a sample-barcoded 5' primer were used in a second PCR of roughly 6 to 12 cycles. Each cDNA molecule was tagged by a template-switch adaptor with 12 random nucleotides. Each CDR3 protein is one row after TCRdb ran MiXCR on the 5' RACE reads. The sample has about 540,000 distinct CDR3 sequences, 20% to 30% seen once; the top ten hold under 9%. Per germline, CDR1 MDHEN and CDR2 SYDVKM. The CDR3 totals 16 residues. Trimming took 3 bases from V and 3 from J; bases not matched to a gene: 10. These data were also filed under a second study, of T cells of mothers and their children.

This sequence originates from a boy younger than 18 in good health. The chain uses TRBV28 and TRBJ2-5; 7 bases match TRBD2. The sequenced sample was blood. The CDR3 loop reads CASSFLPGREEETQYF. The CDR3 DNA reads as TGTGCCAGCAGTTTTCTACCAGGCCGGGAGGAAGAGACCCAGTACTTC.